This TCR beta chain was retrieved from a study of blood T cell repertoires in COVID-19. Recruits, aged about 18 to 100 years, lived in 24 US areas. Here immunoSEQ multiplex PCR was the method, and the copy in TCRdb shows in-frame clones only, minus some. The table lists fewer than 350,000 clones, around 90% of them singletons. Per the germline V gene, CDR1 is MNHEY and CDR2 is SVGAGI. The V end lost 7 bases, the J end lost 7 bases, and 16 bases lay between the germline ends. This CDR3 has 14 residues. This TCR derives from a woman between 18 and 30 years old with acute COVID-19. The V and J genes are TRBV6-5 and TRBJ1-4; a weak D match, TRBD1 (5 bases). The sequenced sample was PBMCs or T cells enriched from blood (not recorded which). CDR3 bases: TGTGCCAGCAAAGCAGGGCCCCCCTTTGAAAAACTGTTTTTT. Amino acid sequence: CASKAGPPFEKLFF.